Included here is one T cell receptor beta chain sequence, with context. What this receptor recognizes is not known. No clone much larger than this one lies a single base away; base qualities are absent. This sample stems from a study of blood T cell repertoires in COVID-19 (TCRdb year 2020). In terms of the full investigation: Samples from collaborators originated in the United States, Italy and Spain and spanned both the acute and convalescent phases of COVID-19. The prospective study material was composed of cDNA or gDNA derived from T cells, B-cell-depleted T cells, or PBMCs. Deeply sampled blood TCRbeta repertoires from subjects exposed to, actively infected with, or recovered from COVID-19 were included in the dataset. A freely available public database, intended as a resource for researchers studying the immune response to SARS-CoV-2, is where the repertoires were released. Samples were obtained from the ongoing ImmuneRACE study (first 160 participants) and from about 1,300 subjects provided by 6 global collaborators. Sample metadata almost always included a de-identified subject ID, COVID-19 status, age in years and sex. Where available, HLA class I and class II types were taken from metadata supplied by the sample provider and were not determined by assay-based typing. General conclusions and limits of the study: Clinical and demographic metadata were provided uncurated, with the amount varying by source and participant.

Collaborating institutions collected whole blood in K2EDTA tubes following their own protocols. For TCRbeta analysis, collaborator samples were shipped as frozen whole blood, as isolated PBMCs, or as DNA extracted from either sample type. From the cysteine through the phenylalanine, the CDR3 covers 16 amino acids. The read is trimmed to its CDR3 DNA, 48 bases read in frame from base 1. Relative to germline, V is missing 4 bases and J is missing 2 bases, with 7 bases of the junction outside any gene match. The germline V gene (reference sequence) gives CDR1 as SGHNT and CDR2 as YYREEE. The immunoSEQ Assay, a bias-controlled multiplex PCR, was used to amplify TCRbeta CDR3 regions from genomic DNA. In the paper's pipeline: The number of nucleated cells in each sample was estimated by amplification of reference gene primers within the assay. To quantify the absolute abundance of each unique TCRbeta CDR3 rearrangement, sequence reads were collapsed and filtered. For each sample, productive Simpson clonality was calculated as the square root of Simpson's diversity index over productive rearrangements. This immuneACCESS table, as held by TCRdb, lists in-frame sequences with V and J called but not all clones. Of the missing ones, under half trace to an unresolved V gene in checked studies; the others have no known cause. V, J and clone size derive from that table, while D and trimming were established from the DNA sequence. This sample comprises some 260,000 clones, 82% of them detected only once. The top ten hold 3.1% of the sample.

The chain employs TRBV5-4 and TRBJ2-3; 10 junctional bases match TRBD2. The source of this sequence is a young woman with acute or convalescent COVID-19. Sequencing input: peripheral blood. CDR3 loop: CASSPRTSGTTDTQYF. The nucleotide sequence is TGTGCCAGCAGCCCTAGGACTAGCGGAACCACAGATACGCAGTATTTT.